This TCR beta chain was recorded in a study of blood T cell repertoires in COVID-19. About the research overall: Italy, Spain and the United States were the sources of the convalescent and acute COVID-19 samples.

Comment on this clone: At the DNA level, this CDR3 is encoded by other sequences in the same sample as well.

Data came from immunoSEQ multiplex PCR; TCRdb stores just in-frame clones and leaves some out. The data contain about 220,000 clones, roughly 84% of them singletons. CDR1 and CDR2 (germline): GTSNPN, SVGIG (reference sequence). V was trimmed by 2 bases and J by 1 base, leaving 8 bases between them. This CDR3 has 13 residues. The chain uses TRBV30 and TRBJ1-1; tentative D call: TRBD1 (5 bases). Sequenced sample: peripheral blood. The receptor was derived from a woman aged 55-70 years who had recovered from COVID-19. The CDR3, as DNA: TGTGCCTGGAGTCCTGACAGGAACACTGAAGCTTTCTTT. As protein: CAWSPDRNTEAFF.